This T cell receptor (beta chain) was sequenced during a study of beta chain features in type 1 diabetes. Comments on this clone: The target antigen is unknown.

CDR1 is KGHSH and CDR2 is LQKENI in the germline V gene. This CDR3 has 15 residues. Trimming pared 6 bases from V and 4 bases from J, leaving 18 bases between. The entirety of the isolated RNA underwent reverse transcription, so expressed TCRB transcripts were sequenced. Generated by immunoSEQ multiplex PCR, the TCRdb table keeps only in-frame clones and is missing some. The profile covers about 320,000 clones, with about 14% appearing a single time and over 5.5% taken by the ten largest. Study-level results: In all four CD4+ subsets, TCRB CDR3 length was significantly, moderately reduced in type 1 diabetes.

This receptor was taken from a man aged 25-40 years in good health. The sequenced material came from central memory CD4+ T cells from blood. The rearrangement uses TRBV18 and TRBJ1-1; D gene uncertain. CDR3 sequence: CASSNQQTEGTEAFF. CDR3 sequence (DNA): TGTGCCAGCTCCAATCAGCAAACTGAGGGCACTGAAGCTTTCTTT.